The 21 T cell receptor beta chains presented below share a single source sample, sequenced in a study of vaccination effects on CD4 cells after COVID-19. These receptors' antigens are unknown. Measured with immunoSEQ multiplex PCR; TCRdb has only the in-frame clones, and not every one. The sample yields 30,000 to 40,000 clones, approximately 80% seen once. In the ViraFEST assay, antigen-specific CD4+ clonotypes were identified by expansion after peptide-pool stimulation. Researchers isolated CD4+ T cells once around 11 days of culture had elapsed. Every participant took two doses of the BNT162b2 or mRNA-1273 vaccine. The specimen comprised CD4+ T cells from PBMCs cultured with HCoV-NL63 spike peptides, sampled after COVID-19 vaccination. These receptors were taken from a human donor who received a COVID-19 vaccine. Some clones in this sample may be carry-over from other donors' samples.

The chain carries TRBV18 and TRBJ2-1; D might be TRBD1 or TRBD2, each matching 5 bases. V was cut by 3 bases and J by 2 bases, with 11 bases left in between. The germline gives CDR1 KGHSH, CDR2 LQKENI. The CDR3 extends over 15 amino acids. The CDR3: CASSPGDRTYNEQFF. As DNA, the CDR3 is TGTGCCAGCTCACCGGGGGATCGAACCTACAATGAGCAGTTCTTC. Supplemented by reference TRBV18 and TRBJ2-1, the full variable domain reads NAGVMQNPRHLVRRRGQEARLRCSPMKGHSHVYWYRQLPEEGLKFMVYLQKENIIDESGMPKERFSAEFPKEGPSILRIQQVVRGDSAAYFCASSPGDRTYNEQFFGPGTRLTVL.

The CDR3 is CASSQGTGGTHGYTF. CDR3 coding DNA: TGCGCCAGCAGCCAAGGGACAGGGGGCACCCATGGCTACACCTTC. The chain carries TRBV4-1 and TRBJ1-2, with 11 bases matching TRBD1. The germline gives CDR1 MGHRA, CDR2 YSYEKL. This CDR3 region has 15 residues. Losses at the gene ends were 1 base for V and 6 bases for J; bases not matched to a gene: 4.

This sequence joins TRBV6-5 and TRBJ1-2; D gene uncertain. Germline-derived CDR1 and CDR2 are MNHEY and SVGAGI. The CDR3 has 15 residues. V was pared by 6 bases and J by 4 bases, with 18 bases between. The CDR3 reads CASRRNRETFYGYTF. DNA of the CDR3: TGTGCCAGCAGGCGTAACCGGGAAACCTTCTATGGCTACACCTTC.

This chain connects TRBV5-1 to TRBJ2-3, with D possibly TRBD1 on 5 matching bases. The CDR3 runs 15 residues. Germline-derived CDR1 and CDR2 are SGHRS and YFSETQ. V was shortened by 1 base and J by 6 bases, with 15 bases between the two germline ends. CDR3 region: CASSLLGKGSDTQYF. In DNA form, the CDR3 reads TGCGCCAGCAGCTTGTTGGGTAAGGGGTCCGATACGCAGTATTTT.

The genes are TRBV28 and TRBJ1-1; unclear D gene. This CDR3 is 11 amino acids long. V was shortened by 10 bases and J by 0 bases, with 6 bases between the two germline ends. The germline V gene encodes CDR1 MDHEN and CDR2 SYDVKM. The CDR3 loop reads CATTLNTEAFF. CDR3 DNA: TGTGCCACAACCTTGAACACTGAAGCTTTCTTT.

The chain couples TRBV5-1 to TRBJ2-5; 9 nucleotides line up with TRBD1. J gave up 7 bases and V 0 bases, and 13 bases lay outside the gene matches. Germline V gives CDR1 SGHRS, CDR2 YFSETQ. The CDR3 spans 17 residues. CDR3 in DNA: TGCGCCAGCAGCTTGGCACCGGGGACAGGGTACGAGGGGACCCAGTACTTC. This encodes CASSLAPGTGYEGTQYF.

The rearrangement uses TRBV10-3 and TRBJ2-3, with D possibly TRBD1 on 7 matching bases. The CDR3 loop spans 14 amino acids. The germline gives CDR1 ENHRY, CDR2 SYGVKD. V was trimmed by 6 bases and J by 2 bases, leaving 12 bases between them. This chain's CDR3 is CAISRGAHTDTQYF. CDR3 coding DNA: TGTGCCATCAGCAGGGGGGCCCACACAGATACGCAGTATTTT.

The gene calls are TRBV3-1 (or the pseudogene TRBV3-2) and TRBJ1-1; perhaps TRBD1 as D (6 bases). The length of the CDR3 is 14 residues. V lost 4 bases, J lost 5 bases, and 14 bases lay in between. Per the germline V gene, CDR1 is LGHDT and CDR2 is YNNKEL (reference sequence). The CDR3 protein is CASSPQGRETEAFF. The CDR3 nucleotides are TGTGCCAGCAGCCCTCAGGGGCGCGAGACTGAAGCTTTCTTT.

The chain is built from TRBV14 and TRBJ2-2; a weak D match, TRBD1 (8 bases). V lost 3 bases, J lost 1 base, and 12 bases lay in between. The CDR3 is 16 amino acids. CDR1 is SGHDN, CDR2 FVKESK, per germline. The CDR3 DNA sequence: TGTGCCAGCAGCCAGGGGGGGACAGGGAACACCGGGGAGCTGTTTTTT. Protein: CASSQGGTGNTGELFF. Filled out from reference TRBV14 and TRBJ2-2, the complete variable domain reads EAGVTQFPSHSVIEKGQTVTLRCDPISGHDNLYWYRRVMGKEIKFLLHFVKESKQDESGMPNNRFLAERTGGTYSTLKVQPAELEDSGVYFCASSQGGTGNTGELFFGEGSRLTVL.

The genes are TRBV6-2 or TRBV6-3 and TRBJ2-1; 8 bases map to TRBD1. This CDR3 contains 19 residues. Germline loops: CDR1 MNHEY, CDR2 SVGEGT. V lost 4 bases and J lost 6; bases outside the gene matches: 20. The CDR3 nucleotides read TGTGCCAGCAGTTCCCTCCGTCAGGGGGCCAGGGTCCGGATCAATGAGCAGTTCTTC. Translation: CASSSLRQGARVRINEQFF.

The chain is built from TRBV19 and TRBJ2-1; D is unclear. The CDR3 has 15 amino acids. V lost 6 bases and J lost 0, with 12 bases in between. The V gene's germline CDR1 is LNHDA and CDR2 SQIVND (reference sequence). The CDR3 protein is CASREARSSYNEQFF. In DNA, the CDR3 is TGTGCCAGTAGAGAAGCACGGAGCTCCTACAATGAGCAGTTCTTC. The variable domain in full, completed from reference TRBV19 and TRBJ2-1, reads DGGITQSPKYLFRKEGQNVTLSCEQNLNHDAMYWYRQDPGQGLRLIYYSQIVNDFQKGDIAEGYSVSREKKESFPLTVTSAQKNPTAFYLCASREARSSYNEQFFGPGTRLTVL.

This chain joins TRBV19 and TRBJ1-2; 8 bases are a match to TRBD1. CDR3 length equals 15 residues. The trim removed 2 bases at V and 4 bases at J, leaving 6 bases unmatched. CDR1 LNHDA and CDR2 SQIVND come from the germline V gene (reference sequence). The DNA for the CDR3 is TGTGCCAGTAGTATAAGTGGACAGGGCGCCTATGGCTACACCTTC. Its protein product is CASSISGQGAYGYTF.

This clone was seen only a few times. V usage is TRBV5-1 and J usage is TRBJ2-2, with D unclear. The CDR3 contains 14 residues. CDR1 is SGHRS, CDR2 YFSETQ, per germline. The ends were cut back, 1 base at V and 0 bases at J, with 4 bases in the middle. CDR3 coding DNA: TGCGCCAGCAGCTTGCAGGCGAACACCGGGGAGCTGTTTTTT. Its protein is CASSLQANTGELFF.

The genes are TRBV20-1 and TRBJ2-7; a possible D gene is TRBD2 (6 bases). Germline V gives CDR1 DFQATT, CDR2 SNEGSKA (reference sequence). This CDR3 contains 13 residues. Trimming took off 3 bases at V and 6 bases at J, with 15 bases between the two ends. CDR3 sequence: CSASISGDGEQYV. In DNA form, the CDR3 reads TGCAGTGCTAGTATCTCGGGGGATGGCGAGCAGTACGTC.

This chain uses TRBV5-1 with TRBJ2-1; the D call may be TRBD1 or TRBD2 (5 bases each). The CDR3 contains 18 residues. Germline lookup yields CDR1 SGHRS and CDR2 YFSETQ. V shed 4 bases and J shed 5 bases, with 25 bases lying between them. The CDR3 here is CASSRRTVRGTQNNEQFF. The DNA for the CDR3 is TGCGCCAGCAGCCGACGGACCGTTCGAGGGACCCAAAACAATGAGCAGTTCTTC.

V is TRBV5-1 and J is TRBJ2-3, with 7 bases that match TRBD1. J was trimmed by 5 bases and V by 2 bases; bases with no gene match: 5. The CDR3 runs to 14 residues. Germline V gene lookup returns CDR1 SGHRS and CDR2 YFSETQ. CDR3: CASSLDRVVDTQYF. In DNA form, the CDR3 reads TGCGCCAGCAGCTTAGACAGGGTTGTAGATACGCAGTATTTT.

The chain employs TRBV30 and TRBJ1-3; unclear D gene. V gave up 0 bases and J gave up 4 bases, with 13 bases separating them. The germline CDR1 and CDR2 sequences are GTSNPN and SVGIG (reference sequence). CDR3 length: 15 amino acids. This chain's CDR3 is CAWSVSGVHGNTIYF. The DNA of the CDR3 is TGTGCCTGGAGTGTATCGGGTGTCCACGGAAACACCATATATTTT.

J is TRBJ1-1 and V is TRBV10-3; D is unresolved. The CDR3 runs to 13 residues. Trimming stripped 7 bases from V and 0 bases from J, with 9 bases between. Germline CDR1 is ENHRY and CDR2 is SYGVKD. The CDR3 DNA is TGTGCCATCAAAAGGGATTTGAACACTGAAGCTTTCTTT. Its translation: CAIKRDLNTEAFF.

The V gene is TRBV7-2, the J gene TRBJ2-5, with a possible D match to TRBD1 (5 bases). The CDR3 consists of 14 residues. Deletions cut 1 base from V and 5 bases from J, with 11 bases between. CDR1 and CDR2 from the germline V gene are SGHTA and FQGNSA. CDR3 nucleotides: TGTGCCAGCAGCTTAGGGTCAGGGCTGGAGACCCAGTACTTC. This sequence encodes CASSLGSGLETQYF.

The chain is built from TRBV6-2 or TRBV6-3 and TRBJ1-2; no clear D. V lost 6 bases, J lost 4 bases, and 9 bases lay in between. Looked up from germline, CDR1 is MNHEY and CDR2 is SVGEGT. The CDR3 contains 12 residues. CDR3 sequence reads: CASSLRSYGYTF. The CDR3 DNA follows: TGTGCCAGCAGCCTCAGGAGCTATGGCTACACCTTC.

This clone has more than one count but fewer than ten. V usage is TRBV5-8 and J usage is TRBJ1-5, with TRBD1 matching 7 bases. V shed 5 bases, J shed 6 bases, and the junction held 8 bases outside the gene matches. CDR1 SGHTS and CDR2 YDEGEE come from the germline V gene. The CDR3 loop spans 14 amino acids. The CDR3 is CASRGAGGSQPQHF. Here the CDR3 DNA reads TGTGCCAGCAGGGGCGCAGGGGGGAGTCAGCCCCAGCATTTT.